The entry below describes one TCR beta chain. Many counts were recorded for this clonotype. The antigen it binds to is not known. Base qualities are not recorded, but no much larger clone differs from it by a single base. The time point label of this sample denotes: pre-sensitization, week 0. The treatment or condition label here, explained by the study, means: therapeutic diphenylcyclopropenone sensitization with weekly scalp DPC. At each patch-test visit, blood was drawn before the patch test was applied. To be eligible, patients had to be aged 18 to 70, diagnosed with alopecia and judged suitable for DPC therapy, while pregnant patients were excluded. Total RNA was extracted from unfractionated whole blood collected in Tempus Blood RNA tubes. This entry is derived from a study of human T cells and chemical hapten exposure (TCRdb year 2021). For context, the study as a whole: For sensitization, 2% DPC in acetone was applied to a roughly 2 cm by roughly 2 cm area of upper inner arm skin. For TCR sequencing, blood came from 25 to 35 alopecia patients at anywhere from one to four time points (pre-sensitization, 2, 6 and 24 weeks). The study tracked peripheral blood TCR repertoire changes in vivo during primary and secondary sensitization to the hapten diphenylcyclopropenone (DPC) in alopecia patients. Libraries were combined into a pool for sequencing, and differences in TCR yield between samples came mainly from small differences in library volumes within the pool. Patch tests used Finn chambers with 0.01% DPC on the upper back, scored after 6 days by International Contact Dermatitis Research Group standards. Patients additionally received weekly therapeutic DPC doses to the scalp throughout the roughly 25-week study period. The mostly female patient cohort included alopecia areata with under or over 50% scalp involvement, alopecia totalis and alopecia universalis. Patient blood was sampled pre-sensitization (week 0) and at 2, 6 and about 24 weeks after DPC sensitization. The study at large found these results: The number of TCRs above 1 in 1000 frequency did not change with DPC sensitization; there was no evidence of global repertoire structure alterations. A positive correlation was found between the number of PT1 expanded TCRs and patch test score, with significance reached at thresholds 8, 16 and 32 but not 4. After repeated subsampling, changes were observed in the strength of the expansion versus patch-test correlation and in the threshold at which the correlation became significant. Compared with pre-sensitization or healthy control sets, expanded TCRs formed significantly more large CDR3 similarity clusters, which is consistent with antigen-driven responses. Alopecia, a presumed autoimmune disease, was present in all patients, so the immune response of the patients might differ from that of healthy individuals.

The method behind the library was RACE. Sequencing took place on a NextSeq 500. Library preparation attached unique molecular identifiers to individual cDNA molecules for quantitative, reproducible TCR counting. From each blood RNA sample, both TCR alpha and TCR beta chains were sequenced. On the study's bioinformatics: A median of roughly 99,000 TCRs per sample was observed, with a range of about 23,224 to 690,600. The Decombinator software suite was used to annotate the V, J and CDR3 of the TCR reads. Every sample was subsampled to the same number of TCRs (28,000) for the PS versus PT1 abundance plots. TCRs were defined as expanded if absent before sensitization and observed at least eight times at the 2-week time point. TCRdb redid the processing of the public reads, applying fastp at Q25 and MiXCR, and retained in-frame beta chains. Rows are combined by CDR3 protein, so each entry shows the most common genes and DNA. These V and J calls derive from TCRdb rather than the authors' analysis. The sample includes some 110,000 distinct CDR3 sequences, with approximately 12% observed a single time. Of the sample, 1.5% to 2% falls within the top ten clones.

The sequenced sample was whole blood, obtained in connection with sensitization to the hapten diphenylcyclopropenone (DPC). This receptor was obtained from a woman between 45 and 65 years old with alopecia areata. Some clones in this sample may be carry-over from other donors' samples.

This receptor carries the CDR3 CASSLVGANVLTF. The sequenced DNA is TGTGCCAGCAGCTTAGTGGGGGCCAACGTCCTGACTTTC. Recombination joined TRBV7-2 with TRBJ2-6; the D gene cannot be named for sure. The germline V gene specifies SGHTA as CDR1 and FQGNSA as CDR2. From its cysteine to its phenylalanine, the CDR3 spans 13 amino acids. Only the CDR3 region is kept as DNA, spanning 39 bases read in frame from base 1. V gives up 1 base and J gives up 4 bases, and the segment between their germline ends measures 2 bases.